The T cell receptor (beta chain) described here comes from a study of cytomegalovirus exposure and HLA in healthy donors. Across the whole study: An analysis done earlier identified approximately 120 million unique TCR beta sequences from 200 million or so T cells.

The PCR ran on 60 Vbeta and 13 Jbeta primers. Method: immunoSEQ multiplex PCR; TCRdb's copy keeps in-frame clones and lacks some. The table includes a few hundred thousand clones, about 74% detected once. Concerning this clone itself: As yet, its antigen is unknown.

V lost 0 bases, J lost 4 bases, and 10 bases lay in between. Per the germline V gene, CDR1 is SGHNT and CDR2 is YYREEE (reference sequence). The CDR3 covers 14 residues. Participants comprised healthy donors of bone marrow. General observations from the study: Most TCR sequences proved rare, with some public TCRs found in many donors. Other equally common chains were less clonally expanded than HLA-associated TCR beta chains, a later analysis showed.

The chain has TRBV5-4 and TRBJ1-2, with a tentative D call TRBD1 (5 bases). Sequencing was carried out using PBMCs. The source of this sequence is a woman under 40 in good health and CMV-seronegative. The CDR3 region is CASSLERGGYGYTF. The CDR3 DNA reads TGTGCCAGCAGCTTGGAAAGGGGCGGCTATGGCTACACCTTC.